This T cell receptor beta chain came from a study of T cells in Graves' hyperthyroidism and ophthalmopathy. Notes on the study in general: Blood also showed most of the thyroid clonotypes that were expanded above 0.001. Median prediction lead before ophthalmopathy onset was 6.5 months with the model.

Germline V gene lookup returns CDR1 KGHDR and CDR2 SFDVKD. Trimming pared 4 bases from V and 3 bases from J, leaving 8 bases between. The CDR3 totals 13 residues. At least ten counts were recorded for this clonotype. Its antigen is currently unknown. RNA transcripts gave rise to amplified TCR beta CDR3 regions. RT-PCR in the first round (using the HTBI primer set) targeted the TCR CDR3. TCRdb reprocessed the multiplex PCR reads with MiXCR, giving one entry per CDR3 protein. The sample comprises around 520,000 distinct CDR3 sequences, 12% to 15% of which are singletons, and 14% rests with the top ten. Patients having uncontrolled infection, another autoimmune disease, pregnancy or lactation were not included. Clinical symptoms, serum thyroxine, TRAb, thyroid ultrasound and orbital computed tomography established diagnosis.

The receptor's source is a woman aged 40-49 years with Graves' hyperthyroidism. The chain is built from TRBV24-1 and TRBJ1-1; D gene uncertain. The sample taken for sequencing was blood. This CDR3 is CATSDKDYTEAFF. CDR3 nucleotide sequence: TGTGCCACCAGTGACAAAGACTACACTGAAGCTTTCTTT.